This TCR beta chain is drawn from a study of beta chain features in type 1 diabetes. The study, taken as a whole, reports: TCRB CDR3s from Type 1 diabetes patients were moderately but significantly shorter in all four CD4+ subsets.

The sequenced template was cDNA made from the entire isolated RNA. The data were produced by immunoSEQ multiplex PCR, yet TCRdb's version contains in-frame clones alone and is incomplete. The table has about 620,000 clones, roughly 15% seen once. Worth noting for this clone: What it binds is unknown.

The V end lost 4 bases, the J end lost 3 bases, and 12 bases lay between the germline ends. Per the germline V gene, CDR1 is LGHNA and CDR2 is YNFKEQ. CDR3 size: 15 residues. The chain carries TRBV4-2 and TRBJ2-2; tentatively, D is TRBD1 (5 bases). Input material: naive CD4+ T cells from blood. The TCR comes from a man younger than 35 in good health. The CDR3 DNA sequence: TGTGCCAGCAGCCGATTCCAGGGTCACACCGGGGAGCTGTTTTTT. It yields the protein CASSRFQGHTGELFF.